This entry lists 18 T cell receptor beta chains sequenced from one sample in a study of cytomegalovirus exposure and HLA in healthy donors. The PCR employed 60 Vbeta primers together with 13 Jbeta primers. Produced via immunoSEQ multiplex PCR; TCRdb's table is partial and in-frame only. The sample lists 110,000 or so clones, about four fifths occurring once. Sequences were obtained from PBMCs. The receptors here all came from a man aged 25-45 years in good health and CMV-seronegative.

The rearrangement links TRBV5-6 to TRBJ2-1; TRBD1 agrees at 8 bases. Germline loops: CDR1 SGHDT, CDR2 YYEEEE. CDR3 length: 16 residues. Germline trimming cut 2 bases from V and 6 bases from J; bases unmatched to any gene: 10. CDR3 bases: TGTGCCAGCAGCTTAATCGGGCAGGGGGCCGGCAATGAGCAGTTCTTC. The encoded protein is CASSLIGQGAGNEQFF.

The genes are TRBV29-1 and TRBJ1-2; 8 bases agree with TRBD1. V lost 7 bases, J lost 3 bases, and 7 bases stayed unmatched. Germline V gives CDR1 SQVTM, CDR2 ANQGSEA. The CDR3 has 13 amino acids. CDR3 residues: CSARWTGYYGYTF. CDR3 nucleotide sequence: TGCAGCGCCCGATGGACAGGGTACTATGGCTACACCTTC.

The chain combines TRBV5-1 with TRBJ2-6, with TRBD2 identical over 7 bases. Germline CDR1 SGHRS, CDR2 YFSETQ. The CDR3 is made up of 17 amino acids. V was clipped by 0 bases and J by 1 base; unmatched bases: 4. This CDR3 reads CASSLAGGRSGANVLTF. In DNA, the CDR3 is TGCGCCAGCAGCTTGGCGGGGGGAAGATCTGGGGCCAACGTCCTGACTTTC.

The chain is built from TRBV6-6 and TRBJ1-3; D is possibly TRBD1 (5 bases). Deletions cut 6 bases from V and 0 bases from J, with 12 bases between. Germline V CDR1 and CDR2: MNHNY, SVGAGI (reference sequence). The CDR3 loop spans 15 amino acids. DNA of the CDR3: TGTGCCAGCAGCCCTACAGGACGCTCTGGAAACACCATATATTTT. This gives the protein CASSPTGRSGNTIYF.

The sample holds a few counts of this clone. The chain combines TRBV6-1 with TRBJ1-4; D not resolved. V lost 2 bases, J lost 4 bases, and 8 bases lay in between. Per the germline V gene, CDR1 is MNHNS and CDR2 is SASEGT. This CDR3 region has 14 residues. DNA of the CDR3: TGTGCCAGCAGTGAACGGGGTAGTAATGAAAAACTGTTTTTT. Its translation is CASSERGSNEKLFF.

The CDR3 DNA follows: TGTGCCAGCAAAGATGAGCGGCTAGGCTCCTACAATGAGCAGTTCTTC. It codes for CASKDERLGSYNEQFF. V is TRBV5-6 and J is TRBJ2-1; TRBD2 might be the D (5 bases). V dropped 6 bases and J dropped 0 bases, with 16 bases sitting between them. The CDR3 extends over 16 amino acids. Germline values: CDR1 SGHDT, CDR2 YYEEEE. The full variable domain, rest sourced from reference TRBV5-6 and TRBJ2-1, is DAGVTQSPTHLIKTRGQQVTLRCSPKSGHDTVSWYQQALGQGPQFIFQYYEEEERQRGNFPDRFSGHQFPNYSSELNVNALLLGDSALYLCASKDERLGSYNEQFFGPGTRLTVL.

V and J are TRBV4-1 and TRBJ2-7, with a tentative D call TRBD1 (6 bases). There are 13 residues in the CDR3. Germline-derived CDR1 and CDR2 are MGHRA and YSYEKL. Trimming removed 0 bases from V and 3 bases from J, with 6 bases in between. CDR3 coding DNA: TGCGCCAGCAGCCAAGACAGGGGCTACGAGCAGTACTTC. It is translated as CASSQDRGYEQYF.

The chain carries TRBV6-1 and TRBJ2-7; 7 nucleotides agree with TRBD1. The CDR3 runs 15 residues. V shed 5 bases and J 7 bases; nucleotides not matched to a gene: 14. The germline CDR1 and CDR2 sequences are MNHNS and SASEGT. CDR3 residues: CASSTRDSSRGEQYF. The CDR3 DNA sequence: TGTGCCAGCAGTACTCGGGACAGCAGTCGAGGGGAGCAGTACTTC.

The sample holds many counts of this clone. J is TRBJ1-1 and V is TRBV10-3, with a weak D call TRBD1 (5 bases). Trimming removed 3 bases from V and 4 bases from J, with 15 bases in between. The CDR3 runs 15 residues. Germline-derived CDR1 and CDR2 are ENHRY and SYGVKD. This CDR3 is CAISEHQGMATEAFF. The CDR3 DNA is TGTGCCATCAGTGAACACCAGGGTATGGCCACTGAAGCTTTCTTT.

The chain recombines TRBV5-6 with TRBJ2-4, with D tentatively TRBD1 (6 bases). The V end was cut by 0 bases, the J end by 4 bases, with 17 bases between. Germline lookup yields CDR1 SGHDT and CDR2 YYEEEE. This CDR3 has 17 residues. This CDR3 reads CASSLELGDRRKNIQYF. For the CDR3, the DNA is TGTGCCAGCAGCTTGGAACTCGGAGACAGGAGAAAAAACATTCAGTACTTC. Looking up the rest from reference TRBV5-6 and TRBJ2-4 gives the full variable domain: DAGVTQSPTHLIKTRGQQVTLRCSPKSGHDTVSWYQQALGQGPQFIFQYYEEEERQRGNFPDRFSGHQFPNYSSELNVNALLLGDSALYLCASSLELGDRRKNIQYFGAGTRLSVL.

Within the sample, this clone is medium-sized (0.01 to 0.1%). The rearrangement uses TRBV19 and TRBJ1-5, with D unresolved. Trimming pared 5 bases from V and 3 bases from J, leaving 20 bases between. In germline, CDR1 is LNHDA, CDR2 SQIVND (reference sequence). The CDR3 length is 17 residues. The CDR3 loop is CASSLLGSWASNQPQHF. The CDR3 DNA follows: TGTGCCAGTAGTCTGCTTGGGAGCTGGGCTTCCAATCAGCCCCAGCATTTT.

This clone was seen once. V usage is TRBV2 and J usage is TRBJ1-1; D remains ambiguous. V was pared by 3 bases and J by 3 bases, with 5 bases between. Looked up from germline, CDR1 is SNHLY and CDR2 is FYNNEI. The CDR3 is 12 residues long. DNA for the CDR3: TGTGCCAGCAGTGATCCGGACACTGAAGCTTTCTTT. Protein: CASSDPDTEAFF.

The rearrangement joins TRBV29-1 to TRBJ2-5; 10 nucleotides agree with TRBD2. The CDR3 is made up of 14 amino acids. Germline V gene lookup returns CDR1 SQVTM and CDR2 ANQGSEA. The V segment lost 8 bases and the J segment 0 bases; nucleotides outside the gene matches: 6. CDR3 DNA: TGCAGCACCCTGACTAGCGGGTACCAAGAGACCCAGTACTTC. It yields the protein CSTLTSGYQETQYF.

The gene calls are TRBV15 and TRBJ1-1, with 7 bases identical to TRBD1. The germline V gene encodes CDR1 LNHNV and CDR2 YYDKDF (reference sequence). The CDR3 totals 14 residues. Germline trimming cut 1 base from V and 4 bases from J; bases unmatched to any gene: 3. The chain's CDR3 is CATSRGQGATEAFF. The CDR3, as DNA: TGTGCCACCAGCAGAGGACAGGGTGCCACTGAAGCTTTCTTT.

V and J are TRBV11-2 and TRBJ2-7, with D possibly being TRBD2 (5 bases). CDR3 length equals 15 residues. V dropped 1 base and J dropped 5 bases, with 15 bases sitting between them. Germline V gene sequence: CDR1 SGHAT, CDR2 FQNNGV. CDR3 region: CASSLGPGVQNEQYF. The CDR3 nucleotides read TGTGCCAGCAGCTTAGGACCCGGGGTACAAAACGAGCAGTACTTC.

This rearrangement joins TRBV6-5 to TRBJ1-6; possible D gene TRBD1, 6 bases. CDR1 MNHEY and CDR2 SVGAGI come from the germline V gene. V was trimmed by 6 bases and J by 10 bases, leaving 16 bases between them. The CDR3 totals 14 residues. CDR3 in amino acids: CASREQGFWSPLHF. The CDR3 region has the DNA TGTGCCAGCAGAGAACAGGGTTTCTGGTCACCCCTCCACTTT.

The rearrangement uses TRBV18 and TRBJ2-5; TRBD2 is a possible D gene (6 bases). Per germline, CDR1 KGHSH and CDR2 LQKENI. The germline V and J ends were trimmed by 2 bases and 3 bases, with 10 bases remaining between them. The CDR3 consists of 14 residues. CDR3 in DNA: TGTGCCAGCTCACCAGCGGGATCAGAAGAGACCCAGTACTTC. This translates into CASSPAGSEETQYF. Supplemented by reference TRBV18 and TRBJ2-5, the full variable domain reads NAGVMQNPRHLVRRRGQEARLRCSPMKGHSHVYWYRQLPEEGLKFMVYLQKENIIDESGMPKERFSAEFPKEGPSILRIQQVVRGDSAAYFCASSPAGSEETQYFGPGTRLLVL.

The V call is TRBV27, the J call TRBJ2-3; 8 bases line up with TRBD2. V lost 4 bases, J lost 6 bases, and 9 bases stayed unmatched. Germline-derived CDR1 and CDR2 are MNHEY and SMNVEV (reference sequence). This CDR3 contains 15 residues. The CDR3 loop is CASSSPAGERDTQYF. The DNA of the CDR3 is TGTGCCAGCAGTTCCCCAGCGGGAGAGAGGGATACGCAGTATTTT.